This T cell receptor (beta chain) was sequenced for a study of cytomegalovirus exposure and HLA in healthy donors. The CDR3 extends over 13 amino acids. V was pared by 3 bases and J by 8 bases, with 10 bases between. The germline gives CDR1 LNHNV, CDR2 YYDKDF (reference sequence). 13 Jbeta primers and 60 Vbeta primers were used for the PCR. The data were produced by immunoSEQ multiplex PCR, yet TCRdb's version contains in-frame clones alone and is incomplete. This table holds about 200,000 clones, about four fifths found once. This chain joins TRBV15 and TRBJ1-4; D gene uncertain. Sample: PBMCs. This TCR was recovered from a girl aged 10 to 17 in good health and CMV-seropositive. The CDR3 coding sequence is TGTGCCACCAGCAGGAGTCCCAAGGAAAAACTGTTTTTT. Amino acids: CATSRSPKEKLFF.